This paragraph covers one T cell receptor beta chain sequence. This sample was taken from a study of blood T cell repertoires in COVID-19. Study background: Sources were T cells, B-cell-depleted T cells, or PBMCs; the material itself was cDNA or gDNA.

How the authors handled the data: Researchers report that nucleated cell counts were estimated from reference gene primer amplification. Only in-frame clones appear in the TCRdb table, and some are missing; sequencing was by immunoSEQ multiplex PCR. Clonal size and the V and J genes are those of that table, whereas D and trimming came from the DNA. The table records under 120,000 clones, around 84% of them present only once. V dropped 3 bases and J dropped 1; count of bases not matched to a gene: 6. In germline, CDR1 is SGDLS, CDR2 YYNGEE. This CDR3 region has 16 residues. The sample was peripheral blood. This sequence originates from a human donor in a cohort sampled during active COVID-19. V and J are TRBV9 and TRBJ2-2; 7 bases map to TRBD2. Here the CDR3 DNA reads TGTGCCAGCAGCGGGGGAGGACTAGGGAACACCGGGGAGCTGTTTTTT. Translating it yields CASSGGGLGNTGELFF.